The source of this T cell receptor beta chain is a study of vaccination effects on CD4 cells after COVID-19. Study-level results: Marked clonal contraction was seen in infection- and vaccine-induced clones late after vaccination.

Antigen-specific CD4+ T cell clonotypes were called by their expansion after viral peptide-pool culture in ViraFEST. Cultured cells yielded isolated CD4+ T cells after more than nine days. Participants were given two doses of BNT162b2 or mRNA-1273 vaccine. Vaccine recipients lacked prior SARS-CoV-2 infection and had negative nucleocapsid antibodies. They grew over 1.5 million PBMC in each well, adding 10 IU/ml IL-2 and 8.5 to 10 ug/ml peptides. The repertoire was sequenced with immunoSEQ multiplex PCR; TCRdb's copy has only in-frame clones and lacks some. The sample carries 30,000 to 40,000 clones, over 55% recorded once. The ends lost 5 bases at V and 5 bases at J; junction bases unmatched: 13. Germline V gene lookup returns CDR1 KGHDR and CDR2 SFDVKD. The CDR3 consists of 16 residues. As for this clone: The antigen remains undetermined.

This material consisted of CD4+ T cells from PBMCs cultured with SARS-CoV-2 spike peptides, taken after COVID-19 vaccination. The chain uses TRBV24-1 and TRBJ1-2; 7 bases match TRBD1. The TCR was taken from a human donor who received a COVID-19 vaccine. The CDR3 is CATSGLSEQGIYGYTF. The CDR3 bases are TGTGCCACCAGTGGTCTCTCTGAACAGGGGATTTATGGCTACACCTTC.